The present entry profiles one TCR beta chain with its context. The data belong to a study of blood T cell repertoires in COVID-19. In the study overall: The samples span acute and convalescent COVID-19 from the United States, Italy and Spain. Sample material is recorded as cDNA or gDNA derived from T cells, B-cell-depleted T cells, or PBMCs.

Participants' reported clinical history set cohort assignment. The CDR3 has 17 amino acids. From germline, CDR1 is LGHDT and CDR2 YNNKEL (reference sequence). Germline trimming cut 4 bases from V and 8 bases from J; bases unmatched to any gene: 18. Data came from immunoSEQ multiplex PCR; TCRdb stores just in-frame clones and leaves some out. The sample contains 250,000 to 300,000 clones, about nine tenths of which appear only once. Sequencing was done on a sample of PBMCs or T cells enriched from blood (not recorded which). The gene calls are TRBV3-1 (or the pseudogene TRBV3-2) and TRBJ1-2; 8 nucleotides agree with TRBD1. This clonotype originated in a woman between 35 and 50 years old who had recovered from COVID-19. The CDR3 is CASSPAAPGTGLGGYTF. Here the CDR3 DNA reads TGTGCCAGCAGCCCTGCTGCCCCCGGGACAGGTCTCGGGGGCTACACCTTC.